This is a list of T cell receptor beta chains from one sample in a study of spatial heterogeneity in lung cancer. TCRdb used MiXCR to reprocess the 5' RACE reads, holding one entry per CDR3 protein. The sample has nearly 50,000 distinct CDR3 sequences, less than 8.5% seen once. The specimen comprised PBMCs, sampled at surgery. The receptors were gathered from a female donor with early-stage non-small cell lung cancer. Both conserved end residues are part of each CDR3. Each record gives: V gene, D gene, CDR3 length, J gene, clone size, CDR3 protein, CDR3 DNA. The D gene is left open where the match is weak. Not every row has a clone size; where given, it reads once, few, many or a size class.

V: TRBV18
D: NA
length: 16
J: TRBJ1-3
size: few
CDR3: CASSPPGGLTGNTIYF
DNA: TGTGCCAGCTCACCTCCCGGGGGGCTAACTGGAAACACCATATATTTT

V: TRBV5-4
D: TRBD1
length: 17
J: TRBJ2-2
size: few
CDR3: CASSLGQGRFSPGELFF
DNA: TGTGCCAGCAGCTTGGGACAGGGAAGGTTCTCTCCCGGGGAGCTGTTTTTT

V: TRBV29-1
D: NA
length: 19
J: TRBJ2-3
size: many
CDR3: CSVEWSIGDVWRYTDTQYF
DNA: TGCAGCGTTGAATGGAGTATAGGGGATGTCTGGCGATACACAGATACGCAGTATTTT

V: TRBV10-3
D: NA
length: 13
J: TRBJ2-7
size: few
CDR3: CAISGGNPYEQYF
DNA: TGTGCCATCAGTGGGGGGAACCCCTACGAGCAGTACTTC

V: TRBV5-4
D: NA
length: 13
J: TRBJ2-5
size: NA
CDR3: CASSGGSQETQYF
DNA: TGTGCCAGCAGCGGGGGCAGCCAAGAGACCCAGTACTTC

V: TRBV18
D: NA
length: 18
J: TRBJ1-1
size: few
CDR3: CASSPLEWEPPMNTEAFF
DNA: TGTGCCAGCTCACCCCTTGAATGGGAGCCCCCCATGAACACTGAAGCTTTCTTT

V: TRBV6-2/TRBV6-3
D: TRBD2
length: 20
J: TRBJ2-3
size: many
CDR3: CASSYPTLSGGRTSTDTQYF
DNA: TGTGCCAGCAGTTACCCTACCCTTAGCGGGGGGCGAACTAGCACAGATACGCAGTATTTT

V: TRBV18
D: TRBD2
length: 15
J: TRBJ2-5
size: few
CDR3: CASSPSGTSEETQYF
DNA: TGTGCCAGCTCACCTTCCGGGACTAGCGAGGAGACCCAGTACTTC

V: TRBV11-2
D: TRBD2
length: 17
J: TRBJ2-1
size: few
CDR3: CASSSGTSGGSYNEQFF
DNA: TGTGCCAGCAGCTCAGGGACTAGCGGGGGTTCATACAATGAGCAGTTCTTC

V: TRBV20-1
D: NA
length: 13
J: TRBJ1-4
size: NA
CDR3: CSAPGGSNEKLFF
DNA: TGCAGTGCCCCGGGGGGGTCAAATGAAAAACTGTTTTTT

V: TRBV6-5
D: NA
length: 16
J: TRBJ1-4
size: many
CDR3: CASRARYSTTNEKLFF
DNA: TGTGCCAGCAGGGCTCGATACAGTACAACTAATGAAAAACTGTTTTTT

V: TRBV11-2
D: NA
length: 12
J: TRBJ2-3
size: many
CDR3: CASSPWQDTQYF
DNA: TGTGCCAGCAGCCCGTGGCAAGATACGCAGTATTTT

V: TRBV7-2
D: TRBD2
length: 16
J: TRBJ2-7
size: few
CDR3: CASSRRAGGRTYEQYF
DNA: TGTGCCAGCAGCCGTCGAGCGGGGGGCCGGACCTACGAGCAGTACTTC

V: TRBV5-6
D: NA
length: 13
J: TRBJ1-2
size: many
CDR3: CASSLEGLYGYTF
DNA: TGTGCCAGCAGCTTGGAAGGATTATATGGCTACACCTTC

V: TRBV6-1
D: TRBD1
length: 17
J: TRBJ1-5
size: few
CDR3: CASIVRDRGVSNQPQHF
DNA: TGTGCCAGCATAGTCCGGGACAGAGGAGTCAGCAATCAGCCCCAGCATTTT

V: TRBV14
D: TRBD2
length: 20
J: TRBJ2-5
size: few
CDR3: CASSRKKGQRAGGPGETQYF
DNA: TGTGCCAGCAGCCGAAAAAAGGGTCAGAGAGCGGGGGGGCCCGGAGAGACCCAGTACTTC

V: TRBV20-1
D: NA
length: 13
J: TRBJ2-5
size: NA
CDR3: CSAWTVGGETQYF
DNA: TGCAGTGCTTGGACGGTCGGAGGGGAGACCCAGTACTTC

V: TRBV5-5
D: TRBD1
length: 15
J: TRBJ2-1
size: NA
CDR3: CASSTPDRGGNEQFF
DNA: TGTGCCAGCAGCACCCCGGACAGGGGTGGAAATGAGCAGTTCTTC

V: TRBV7-2
D: NA
length: 11
J: TRBJ2-3
size: many
CDR3: CASSSRDTQYF
DNA: TGTGCCAGCAGCTCAAGAGATACGCAGTATTTT

V: TRBV20-1
D: NA
length: 12
J: TRBJ1-1
size: few
CDR3: CSAPGVGTEAFF
DNA: TGCAGTGCCCCGGGGGTCGGCACTGAAGCTTTCTTT

V: TRBV6-6
D: NA
length: 13
J: TRBJ2-2
size: NA
CDR3: CASSPGDPGELFF
DNA: TGTGCCAGCAGTCCAGGGGATCCCGGGGAGCTGTTTTTT

V: TRBV11-2
D: NA
length: 14
J: TRBJ2-5
size: NA
CDR3: CASSLSSTQETQYF
DNA: TGTGCCAGCAGCTTAAGCTCAACTCAAGAGACCCAGTACTTC

V: TRBV20-1
D: TRBD2
length: 14
J: TRBJ2-3
size: NA
CDR3: CSAADSGGTDTQYF
DNA: TGCAGTGCTGCCGATAGCGGGGGGACAGATACGCAGTATTTT

V: TRBV5-4
D: TRBD1
length: 15
J: TRBJ2-1
size: NA
CDR3: CASSLPGGDWNEQFF
DNA: TGTGCCAGCAGCTTGCCAGGGGGCGACTGGAATGAGCAGTTCTTC

V: TRBV6-2/TRBV6-3
D: NA
length: 19
J: TRBJ1-5
size: many
CDR3: CASSYNRDSFPLSNQPQHF
DNA: TGTGCCAGCAGCTACAACCGGGACTCATTTCCCCTTAGCAATCAGCCCCAGCATTTT

V: TRBV7-2
D: TRBD1
length: 17
J: TRBJ1-6
size: NA
CDR3: CASRTDRDPSYNSPLHF
DNA: TGTGCCAGCAGGACGGACAGGGATCCCTCCTATAATTCACCCCTCCACTTT

V: TRBV19
D: NA
length: 12
J: TRBJ2-5
size: NA
CDR3: CASSIGRETQYF
DNA: TGTGCCAGTAGTATCGGAAGGGAGACCCAGTACTTC

V: TRBV6-1
D: NA
length: 15
J: TRBJ2-7
size: many
CDR3: CASSEFLVLSYEQYF
DNA: TGTGCCAGCAGTGAATTCCTAGTTCTTTCCTACGAGCAGTACTTC

V: TRBV4-3
D: TRBD1
length: 16
J: TRBJ1-1
size: few
CDR3: CASSQDARGRGTEAFF
DNA: TGCGCCAGCAGCCAAGACGCCAGGGGGCGAGGGACTGAAGCTTTCTTT

V: TRBV3-1
D: NA
length: 16
J: TRBJ2-3
size: many
CDR3: CASSQDPSPSTDTQYF
DNA: TGTGCCAGCAGCCAAGATCCTAGCCCTAGCACAGATACGCAGTATTTT

V: TRBV18
D: NA
length: 13
J: TRBJ1-1
size: few
CDR3: CASSPSVDTEAFF
DNA: TGTGCCAGCTCACCATCGGTTGACACTGAAGCTTTCTTT

V: TRBV6-2/TRBV6-3
D: NA
length: 19
J: TRBJ2-6
size: NA
CDR3: CASSPGDRSPFSGANVLTF
DNA: TGTGCCAGCAGTCCCGGCGACAGGTCTCCCTTCTCTGGGGCCAACGTCCTGACTTTC

V: TRBV28
D: NA
length: 11
J: TRBJ2-1
size: few
CDR3: CASSSTVRWFF
DNA: TGTGCCAGCAGTTCTACGGTGCGGTGGTTCTTC

V: TRBV13
D: NA
length: 14
J: TRBJ2-4
size: NA
CDR3: CASSLWVAKNIQYF
DNA: TGTGCCAGCAGCTTATGGGTAGCCAAAAACATTCAGTACTTC

V: TRBV3-1
D: NA
length: 14
J: TRBJ1-1
size: many
CDR3: CASRRTGEGTEAFF
DNA: TGTGCCAGCAGGAGAACGGGGGAAGGTACTGAAGCTTTCTTT

V: TRBV19
D: NA
length: 13
J: TRBJ1-6
size: NA
CDR3: CASSPGLNSPLHF
DNA: TGTGCCAGTAGTCCCGGACTGAATTCACCCCTCCACTTT

V: TRBV27
D: NA
length: 11
J: TRBJ1-1
size: NA
CDR3: CASRGMTEAFF
DNA: TGTGCCAGCAGGGGGATGACTGAAGCTTTCTTT

V: TRBV6-2/TRBV6-3
D: NA
length: 14
J: TRBJ1-6
size: few
CDR3: CASSYVRGNSPLHF
DNA: TGTGCCAGCAGTTACGTCCGGGGAAATTCACCCCTCCACTTT

V: TRBV10-3
D: TRBD1
length: 15
J: TRBJ2-1
size: NA
CDR3: CAIRGATGGYDEQFF
DNA: TGTGCCATCAGAGGGGCGACAGGGGGCTACGATGAGCAGTTCTTC

V: TRBV29-1
D: TRBD2
length: 15
J: TRBJ2-3
size: many
CDR3: CSAWTSGGVTDTQYF
DNA: TGCAGCGCTTGGACTAGCGGGGGGGTCACAGATACGCAGTATTTT

V: TRBV14
D: NA
length: 12
J: TRBJ2-1
size: NA
CDR3: CASSQGLSEQFF
DNA: TGTGCCAGCAGCCAAGGACTTTCAGAGCAGTTCTTC

V: TRBV20-1
D: TRBD2
length: 17
J: TRBJ2-1
size: NA
CDR3: CSARDVRVAGAHNEQFF
DNA: TGCAGTGCTAGAGATGTCCGGGTAGCGGGGGCCCACAATGAGCAGTTCTTC

V: TRBV30
D: NA
length: 14
J: TRBJ1-5
size: few
CDR3: CAWTGGGFNQPQHF
DNA: TGTGCCTGGACTGGGGGGGGATTCAATCAGCCCCAGCATTTT

V: TRBV28
D: NA
length: 14
J: TRBJ1-5
size: many
CDR3: CASSTGRINQPQHF
DNA: TGTGCCAGCAGCACTGGACGGATCAATCAGCCCCAGCATTTT

V: TRBV6-6
D: TRBD2
length: 16
J: TRBJ2-1
size: many
CDR3: CASSYSKLMRGNEQFF
DNA: TGTGCCAGCAGTTACTCCAAACTCATGCGGGGGAATGAGCAGTTCTTC

V: TRBV28
D: TRBD2
length: 17
J: TRBJ2-3
size: many
CDR3: CASSSRTSRSATDTQYF
DNA: TGTGCCAGCAGTTCGAGGACTAGCCGCAGCGCCACAGATACGCAGTATTTT

V: TRBV20-1
D: TRBD1
length: 13
J: TRBJ2-7
size: few
CDR3: CSAPGQGAVEQYF
DNA: TGCAGTGCGCCAGGACAGGGTGCCGTCGAGCAGTACTTC

V: TRBV30
D: NA
length: 14
J: TRBJ2-7
size: NA
CDR3: CAWGMVSRGYEQYF
DNA: TGTGCCTGGGGAATGGTGTCCAGGGGCTACGAGCAGTACTTC

V: TRBV15
D: TRBD1
length: 13
J: TRBJ2-2
size: few
CDR3: CATSRRQGRELFF
DNA: TGTGCCACCAGCAGAAGACAGGGGAGGGAGCTGTTTTTT

V: TRBV6-6
D: TRBD2
length: 14
J: TRBJ2-5
size: NA
CDR3: CATMTAGGAETQYF
DNA: TGTGCGACTATGACAGCGGGGGGCGCGGAGACCCAGTACTTC

V: TRBV11-2
D: NA
length: 14
J: TRBJ2-2
size: few
CDR3: CASSLDRAVGELFF
DNA: TGTGCCAGCAGCTTAGACCGGGCTGTCGGGGAGCTGTTTTTT

V: TRBV28
D: NA
length: 14
J: TRBJ1-2
size: NA
CDR3: CASSLRTAVLGYTF
DNA: TGTGCCAGCAGTTTAAGGACGGCCGTCCTTGGCTACACCTTC

V: TRBV19
D: TRBD1
length: 14
J: TRBJ1-2
size: few
CDR3: CASSSKAQGVGYTF
DNA: TGTGCCAGTAGTTCAAAGGCACAGGGGGTTGGCTACACCTTC

V: TRBV29-1
D: NA
length: 13
J: TRBJ1-1
size: few
CDR3: CSVVPTVNTEAFF
DNA: TGCAGCGTTGTCCCCACAGTTAACACTGAAGCTTTCTTT

V: TRBV4-2
D: NA
length: 14
J: TRBJ1-5
size: NA
CDR3: CASSQDLGMQPQHF
DNA: TGTGCCAGCAGCCAAGATCTAGGGATGCAGCCCCAGCATTTT